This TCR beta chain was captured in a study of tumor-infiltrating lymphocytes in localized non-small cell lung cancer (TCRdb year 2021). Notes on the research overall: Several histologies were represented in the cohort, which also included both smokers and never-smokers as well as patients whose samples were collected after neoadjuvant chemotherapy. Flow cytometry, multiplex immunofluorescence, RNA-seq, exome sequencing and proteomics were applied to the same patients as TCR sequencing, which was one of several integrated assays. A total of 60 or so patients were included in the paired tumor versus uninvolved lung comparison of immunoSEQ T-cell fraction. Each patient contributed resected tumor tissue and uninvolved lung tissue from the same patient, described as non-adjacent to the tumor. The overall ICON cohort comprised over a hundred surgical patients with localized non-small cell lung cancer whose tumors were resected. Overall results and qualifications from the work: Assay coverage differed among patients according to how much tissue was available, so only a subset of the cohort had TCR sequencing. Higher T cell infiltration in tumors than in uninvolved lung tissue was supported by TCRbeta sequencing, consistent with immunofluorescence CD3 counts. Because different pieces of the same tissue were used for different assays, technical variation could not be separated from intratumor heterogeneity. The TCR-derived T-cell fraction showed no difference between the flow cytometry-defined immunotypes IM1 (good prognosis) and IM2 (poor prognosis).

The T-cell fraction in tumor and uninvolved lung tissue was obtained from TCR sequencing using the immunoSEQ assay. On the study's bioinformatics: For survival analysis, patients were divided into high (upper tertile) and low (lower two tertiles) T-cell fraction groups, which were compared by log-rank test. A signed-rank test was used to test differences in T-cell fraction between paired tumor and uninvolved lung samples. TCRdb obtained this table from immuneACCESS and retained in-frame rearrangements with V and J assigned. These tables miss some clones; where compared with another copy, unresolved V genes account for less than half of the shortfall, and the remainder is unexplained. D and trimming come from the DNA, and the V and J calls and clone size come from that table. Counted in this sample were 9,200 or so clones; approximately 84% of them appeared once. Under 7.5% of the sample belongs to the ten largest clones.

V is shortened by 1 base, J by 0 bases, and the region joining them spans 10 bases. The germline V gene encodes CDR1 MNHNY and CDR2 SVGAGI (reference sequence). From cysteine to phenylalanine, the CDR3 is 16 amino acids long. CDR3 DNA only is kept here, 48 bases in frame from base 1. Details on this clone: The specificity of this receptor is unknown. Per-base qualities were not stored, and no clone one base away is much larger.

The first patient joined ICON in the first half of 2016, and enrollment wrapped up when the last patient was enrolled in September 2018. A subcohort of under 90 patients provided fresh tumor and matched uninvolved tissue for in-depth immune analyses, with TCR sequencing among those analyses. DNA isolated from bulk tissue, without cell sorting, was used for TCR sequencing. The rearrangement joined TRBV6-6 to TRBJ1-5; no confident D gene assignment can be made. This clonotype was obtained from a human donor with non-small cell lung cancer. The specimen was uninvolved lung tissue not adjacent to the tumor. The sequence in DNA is TGTGCCAGCAGTTACTTGGTCAGATATAGCAATCAGCCCCAGCATTTT. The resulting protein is CASSYLVRYSNQPQHF.